This T cell receptor beta chain was sequenced for a study of T cell changes during pregnancy in multiple sclerosis. Only in-frame clones appear in the TCRdb table, and some are missing; sequencing was by immunoSEQ multiplex PCR. The table has 55,000 to 70,000 clones, around 90% seen once. The source material was CD4+ T cells from peripheral blood mononuclear cells, sampled after pregnancy. This TCR was recovered from a female donor with multiple sclerosis, enrolled in a pregnancy study.

In DNA form, the CDR3 reads TGTGCCAGTAGTATAGATGCCAGGGGCAAAACTGAAGCTTTCTTT. As protein: CASSIDARGKTEAFF. The chain carries TRBV19 and TRBJ1-1; D may be TRBD1 (6 bases). Germline lookup yields CDR1 LNHDA and CDR2 SQIVND (reference sequence). The germline V and J ends were trimmed by 0 bases and 5 bases, with 13 bases remaining between them. CDR3 length equals 15 residues.